This TCR beta chain was sequenced in a study of monozygotic twins with inflammatory bowel disease. Study observations and caveats: Twins classed as concordant or discordant showed no difference in repertoire similarity, possibly from limited power.

One entry per CDR3 protein, without DNA, is what TCRdb gives after re-calling the 5' RACE reads. The sample totals a few hundred thousand distinct CDR3 sequences. A word on this clonotype: Its specificity is unknown.

The receptor's source is a human donor with ulcerative colitis or Crohn's disease, or a healthy co-twin of an affected twin (not recorded which). Sequencing input: blood.

This chain's CDR3 is CASSPSSSSGRVGEQYF. V gene TRBV6-1 combines with J gene TRBJ2-7; the TCRdb call, TRBD2, lacks DNA for checking. The CDR3 extends over 17 amino acids. Germline V lookup: CDR1 MNHNS, CDR2 SASEGT.